A selection of T cell receptor beta chains follows, all from one sample in a study of cytomegalovirus exposure and HLA in healthy donors. Using immunoSEQ multiplex PCR, the repertoire was profiled, and TCRdb retains in-frame clones only, with some absent. Of about 110,000 clones in the sample, around two thirds are singletons; the top ten hold 2.6%. Sample: PBMCs. These receptors came from a man over 45 in good health and CMV-seropositive. Both conserved end residues are trimmed from each CDR3. A D gene is named only where the DNA matches it firmly.

v_gene	d_gene	j_gene	CDR3aa
TRBV5-1	-	TRBJ2-5	ASSLGGQGLETQY
TRBV2	-	TRBJ2-6	ASSYSGANVLT
TRBV7-2	TRBD1	TRBJ2-5	ASSYNPRGNQY
TRBV6-1	-	TRBJ1-1	ATLIYTEAF
TRBV6-5	TRBD1	TRBJ1-2	ASSYGQGDYT
TRBV5-4	-	TRBJ2-1	ASSFRTLDNEQF
TRBV2	TRBD2	TRBJ2-5	ASSESGLRSGGAQETQY
TRBV5-8	TRBD1	TRBJ1-1	ASSPLRDRRIEAF
TRBV9	-	TRBJ2-3	ASSVNPSSTDTQY
TRBV5-1	TRBD2	TRBJ2-2	ASSLSASGGPDGELF
TRBV25-1	-	TRBJ1-4	ASSEYGRAREEKLF
TRBV11-2	TRBD2	TRBJ2-1	ASSLGRENNEQF
TRBV10-3	TRBD2	TRBJ2-7	ATRASGKIYEQY
TRBV15	-	TRBJ1-2	ATSRDSGNYGYT
TRBV19	TRBD2	TRBJ2-7	ASSPRGGRTYEQY
TRBV7-9	-	TRBJ2-7	ASSLIGDLYEQY
TRBV9	TRBD2	TRBJ2-7	ASSVTSGASPGEQY
TRBV6-1	-	TRBJ2-3	ASSETPGQPTDTQY
TRBV9	TRBD1	TRBJ2-7	ASSVGQGGYEQY
TRBV7-8	-	TRBJ2-1	ASSLDENSNEQF
TRBV5-1	TRBD2	TRBJ2-1	ASSQSGRGHNEQF
TRBV7-6	-	TRBJ2-5	ASSLWSLATETQY